This TCR beta chain stems from a study of blood T cell repertoires in COVID-19. Study information: Samples taken during acute and convalescent COVID-19 were collected in the United States, Italy and Spain.

The count of this clone is one. The CDR3 has 13 residues. Germline CDR1 and CDR2: SGHVS and FQNEAQ. Germline trimming cut 2 bases from V and 5 bases from J; bases unmatched to any gene: 2. The authors' processing: Cell counts per sample came from amplifying reference gene primers. Repertoires were generated with immunoSEQ multiplex PCR, while TCRdb's copy carries only in-frame clones and drops some. The V and J calls and clone size come from that table; D and trimming were worked out from the DNA. The sample lists about 300,000 clones; nearly 90% were seen once. The chain combines TRBV7-8 with TRBJ2-7; 8 bases map to TRBD1. This clonotype was obtained from a woman under 40 with COVID-19, enrolled during active disease. Material for sequencing was peripheral blood. In DNA, the CDR3 is TGTGCCAGCAGCTTACCAGGGGGCCACGAGCAGTACTTC. Its translation is CASSLPGGHEQYF. Full variable domain (missing parts from reference TRBV7-8 and TRBJ2-7): GAGVSQSPRYKVAKRGQDVALRCDPISGHVSLFWYQQALGQGPEFLTYFQNEAQLDKSGLPSDRFFAERPEGSVSTLKIQRTQQEDSAVYLCASSLPGGHEQYFGPGTRLTVT.